This TCR beta chain was retrieved from a study of T cells after yellow fever vaccination. Only a few counts were recorded for this clonotype. This CDR3 has 16 amino acids. Germline values: CDR1 MNHEY, CDR2 SVGAGI. Trimming cost V 6 bases and J 8 bases; bases outside gene matches: 13. MiXCR, run by TCRdb on the 5' RACE reads, gives a single entry per CDR3 protein. The repertoire holds 50,000 to 60,000 distinct CDR3 sequences, with around 6.2% as singletons. The study, taken as a whole, reports: Compared with primary, the secondary response was weaker and peaked at day 5, not 15.

Sequencing used PBMCs, either bulk or a sorted T-cell subset (CD4+, CD8+, memory, or dextramer-sorted; not recorded which), obtained on the day of the yellow fever booster vaccination. J is TRBJ1-6 and V is TRBV6-5, with 7 nucleotides matching TRBD1. This TCR came from a man younger than 30 who received the YFV17D yellow fever vaccine. The CDR3: CASSHQTGVVDSPLHF. The CDR3 DNA reads TGTGCCAGCAGCCATCAAACAGGGGTCGTGGATTCACCCCTCCACTTT.